A selection of T cell receptor beta chains follows, all from one sample in a study of graft-versus-host responses after intestinal transplantation. Sequencing used immunoSEQ multiplex PCR; TCRdb keeps in-frame clones, though not all of them. The sample records tens of thousands of clones, about 90% being singletons. Sequenced material: PBMCs, taken about 310 days after intestinal transplant. Receptor source: a human patient who received an intestinal transplant, so some T cells may come from the graft donor. CDR3s include the opening cysteine and the closing phenylalanine or tryptophan. Each record gives: CDR3 length, J gene, V gene, D gene, clone size, CDR3 DNA, CDR3 protein. The D gene is left open where the match is weak. Clone size is not always given. Where it is, it says once, few, many or a class for expanded clones.

cdr3_length: 16
j_call: TRBJ1-2
v_call: TRBV28
d_call: -
clone_size: -
cdr3_nt: TGTGCCAGCAGTGGGCTATTTGGACAGACCTTCTATGGCTACACCTTC
cdr3_aa: CASSGLFGQTFYGYTF

cdr3_length: 11
j_call: TRBJ2-5
v_call: TRBV5-1
d_call: -
clone_size: -
cdr3_nt: TGCGCCAGCCGGACTGGAGAGACCCAGTACTTC
cdr3_aa: CASRTGETQYF

cdr3_length: 16
j_call: TRBJ1-1
v_call: TRBV12-5
d_call: -
clone_size: -
cdr3_nt: TGTGCTAGTGGCTGGGGCAGGGAGGAGGTGAACACTGAAGCTTTCTTT
cdr3_aa: CASGWGREEVNTEAFF

cdr3_length: 14
j_call: TRBJ2-5
v_call: TRBV6-1
d_call: -
clone_size: -
cdr3_nt: TGTGCCAGCAGTGAAGTGGTAGGAATAGAGACCCAGTACTTC
cdr3_aa: CASSEVVGIETQYF

cdr3_length: 15
j_call: TRBJ2-7
v_call: TRBV11-3
d_call: TRBD1
clone_size: -
cdr3_nt: TGTGCCAGCAGCCCCGAGGGACAGGGGTGGAACGAGCAGTACTTC
cdr3_aa: CASSPEGQGWNEQYF

cdr3_length: 15
j_call: TRBJ2-7
v_call: TRBV5-1
d_call: -
clone_size: -
cdr3_nt: TGCGCCAGCAGCTTGTCGTGGGGGAAAGAAGGCGAGCAGTACTTC
cdr3_aa: CASSLSWGKEGEQYF

cdr3_length: 16
j_call: TRBJ1-2
v_call: TRBV23-1
d_call: -
clone_size: -
cdr3_nt: TGCGCCAGCAACCGACAGAGACACAACAAAAACTATGGCTATACCTTC
cdr3_aa: CASNRQRHNKNYGYTF

cdr3_length: 15
j_call: TRBJ2-6
v_call: TRBV2
d_call: -
clone_size: few
cdr3_nt: TGTGCCAGCAGTGAAGTCGGGGGTGGGGCCAACGTCCTGACTTTC
cdr3_aa: CASSEVGGGANVLTF

cdr3_length: 12
j_call: TRBJ1-1
v_call: TRBV28
d_call: -
clone_size: -
cdr3_nt: TGTGCCAGCAGCCTTGGGACCACTGAAGCTTTCTTT
cdr3_aa: CASSLGTTEAFF

cdr3_length: 14
j_call: TRBJ1-3
v_call: TRBV6-1
d_call: -
clone_size: few
cdr3_nt: TGTGCCAGCAGTGATATGGGCTCTGGAAACACCATATATTTT
cdr3_aa: CASSDMGSGNTIYF

cdr3_length: 16
j_call: TRBJ2-3
v_call: TRBV7-9
d_call: TRBD2
clone_size: -
cdr3_nt: TGTGCCAGCAGCCCGACTAGCGGGGGGTACACAGATACGCAGTATTTT
cdr3_aa: CASSPTSGGYTDTQYF

cdr3_length: 14
j_call: TRBJ2-1
v_call: TRBV10-2
d_call: -
clone_size: -
cdr3_nt: TGCGCCAGCGGGGGCGCGGGCTCCTACAATGAGCAGTTCTTC
cdr3_aa: CASGGAGSYNEQFF

cdr3_length: 17
j_call: TRBJ2-3
v_call: TRBV1
d_call: -
clone_size: -
cdr3_nt: TGCACCAGCAGCCAAGATCTTAAAGGGACTAGACCAGATACGCAGTATTTT
cdr3_aa: CTSSQDLKGTRPDTQYF

cdr3_length: 15
j_call: TRBJ2-3
v_call: TRBV5-5
d_call: -
clone_size: -
cdr3_nt: TGTGCCAGCAGCTTGGTGGGTACCAGCACAGATACGCAGTATTTT
cdr3_aa: CASSLVGTSTDTQYF